These T cell receptor beta chains were read from a single sample in a study of shared clonotypes between healthy human individuals. TCRdb keeps only in-frame clones here, not all; method: immunoSEQ multiplex PCR. The table records around 200,000 clones, approximately 60% of them present only once. Sequenced material: memory CD4+ T cells sorted from blood. The receptors derive from a man aged 30 to 39 in good health. CDR3s leave out the opening cysteine and the closing phenylalanine or tryptophan. Each record gives: J gene, clone size, D gene, V gene, CDR3 protein. The D gene is left open where the match is weak. Expanded clones are given a class, and other clones once, few, many or no size at all.

TRBJ2-7	many	TRBD1	TRBV6-6	ASSTPGQGREQY
TRBJ2-1	once	NA	TRBV11-3	ASSLEGAEQF
TRBJ2-2	NA	TRBD1	TRBV5-1	ASSLGRARLTGTGNTGELF
TRBJ2-2	NA	NA	TRBV5-1	ASSLSFPDTGELF
TRBJ2-1	NA	NA	TRBV5-4	ASSLAQGSVYNEQF
TRBJ2-7	many	TRBD2	TRBV5-8	ASTPRTSGLYEQY
TRBJ2-1	NA	NA	TRBV6-5	ASRSVNEQF
TRBJ2-1	few	NA	TRBV19	ASSISVVYNEQF
TRBJ2-7	NA	TRBD2	TRBV9	ASSLAGAHEQY
TRBJ2-7	NA	TRBD1	TRBV5-1	ASSSGTGASSYEQY
TRBJ2-1	few	TRBD2	TRBV14	ASSQPIISGNYNEQF
TRBJ2-7	few	TRBD1	TRBV5-1	ASSGSTGFGEQY
TRBJ1-2	few	TRBD1	TRBV6-5	ASSRDRTMGYGYT
TRBJ2-5	NA	TRBD2	TRBV5-4	ASSNPGRGSPQETQY
TRBJ2-5	NA	NA	TRBV7-2	ASSTSGVPQETQY
TRBJ1-5	few	NA	TRBV5-8	ASSFSQGQPQH
TRBJ2-3	NA	NA	TRBV5-4	ASSNERNTDTQY
TRBJ2-1	NA	TRBD2	TRBV10-1	ASTLRTSGSSYNEQF
TRBJ2-3	once	NA	TRBV21-1	ASSQVTASGSSATDTQY
TRBJ1-1	few	NA	TRBV15	ATSSRDREAF
TRBJ1-5	few	NA	TRBV10-3	AISESWGPDNQPQH
TRBJ1-2	many	NA	TRBV28	ASTTGSMGYGYT
TRBJ2-1	NA	NA	TRBV5-4	ASSLGTNPYNEQF
TRBJ2-5	few	TRBD1	TRBV9	ASSGTGAKETQY